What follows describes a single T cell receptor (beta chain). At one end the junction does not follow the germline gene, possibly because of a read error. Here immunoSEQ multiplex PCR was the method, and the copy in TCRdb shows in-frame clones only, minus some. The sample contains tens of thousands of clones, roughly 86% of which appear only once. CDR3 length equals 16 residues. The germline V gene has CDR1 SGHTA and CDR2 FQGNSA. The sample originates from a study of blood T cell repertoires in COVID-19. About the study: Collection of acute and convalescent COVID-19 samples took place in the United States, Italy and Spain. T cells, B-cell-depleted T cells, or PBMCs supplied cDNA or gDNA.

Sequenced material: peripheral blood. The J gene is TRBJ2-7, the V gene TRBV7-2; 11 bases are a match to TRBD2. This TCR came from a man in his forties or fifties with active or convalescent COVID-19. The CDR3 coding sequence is TGTGCCAGCAGCTTAGCGTCCTCCCTAGCGGGGGGCCTAGGGGACTTC. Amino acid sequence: CASSLASSLAGGLGDF.